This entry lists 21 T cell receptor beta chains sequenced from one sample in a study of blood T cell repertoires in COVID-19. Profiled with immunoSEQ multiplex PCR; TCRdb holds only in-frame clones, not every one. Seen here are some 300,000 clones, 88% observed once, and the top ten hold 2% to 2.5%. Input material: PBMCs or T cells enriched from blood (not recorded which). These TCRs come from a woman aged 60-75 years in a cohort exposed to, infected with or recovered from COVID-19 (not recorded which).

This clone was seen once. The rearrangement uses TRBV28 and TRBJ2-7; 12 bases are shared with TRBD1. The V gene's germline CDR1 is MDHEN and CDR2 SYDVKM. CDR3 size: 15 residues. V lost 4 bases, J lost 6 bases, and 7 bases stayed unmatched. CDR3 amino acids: CASSSSGTGGAEQYF. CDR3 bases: TGTGCCAGCAGTTCATCCGGGACAGGGGGCGCCGAGCAGTACTTC.

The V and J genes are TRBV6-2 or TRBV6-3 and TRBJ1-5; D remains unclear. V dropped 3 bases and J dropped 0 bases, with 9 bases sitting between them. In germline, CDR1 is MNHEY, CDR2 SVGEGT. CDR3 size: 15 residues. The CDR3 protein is CASSYLSVSNQPQHF. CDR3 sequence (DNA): TGTGCCAGCAGTTATCTCAGCGTTAGCAATCAGCCCCAGCATTTT.

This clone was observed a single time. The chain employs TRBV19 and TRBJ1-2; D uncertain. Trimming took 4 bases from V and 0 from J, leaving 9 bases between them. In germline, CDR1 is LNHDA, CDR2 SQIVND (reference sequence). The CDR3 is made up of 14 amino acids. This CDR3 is CASSTQLANYGYTF. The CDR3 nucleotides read TGTGCCAGTAGTACCCAACTAGCTAACTATGGCTACACCTTC. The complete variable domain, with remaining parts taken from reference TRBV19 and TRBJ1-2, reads DGGITQSPKYLFRKEGQNVTLSCEQNLNHDAMYWYRQDPGQGLRLIYYSQIVNDFQKGDIAEGYSVSREKKESFPLTVTSAQKNPTAFYLCASSTQLANYGYTFGSGTRLTVV.

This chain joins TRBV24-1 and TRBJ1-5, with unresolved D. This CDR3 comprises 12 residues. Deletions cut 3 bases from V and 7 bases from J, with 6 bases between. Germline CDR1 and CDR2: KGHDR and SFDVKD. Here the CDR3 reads CATSDAAQPQHF. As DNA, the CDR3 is TGTGCCACCAGTGATGCGGCGCAGCCCCAGCATTTT.

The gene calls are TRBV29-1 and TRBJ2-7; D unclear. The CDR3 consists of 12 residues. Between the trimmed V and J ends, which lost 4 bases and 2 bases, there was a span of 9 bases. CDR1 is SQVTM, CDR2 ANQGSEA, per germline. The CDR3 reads CSVGLVAYEQYF. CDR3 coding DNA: TGCAGCGTTGGGCTAGTCGCCTACGAGCAGTACTTC.

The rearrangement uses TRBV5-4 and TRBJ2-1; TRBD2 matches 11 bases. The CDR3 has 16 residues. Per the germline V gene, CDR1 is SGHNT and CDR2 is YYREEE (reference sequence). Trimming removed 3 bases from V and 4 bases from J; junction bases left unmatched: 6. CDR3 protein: CASSSDGTSGYNEQFF. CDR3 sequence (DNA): TGTGCCAGCAGCTCGGATGGGACTAGCGGATACAATGAGCAGTTCTTC.

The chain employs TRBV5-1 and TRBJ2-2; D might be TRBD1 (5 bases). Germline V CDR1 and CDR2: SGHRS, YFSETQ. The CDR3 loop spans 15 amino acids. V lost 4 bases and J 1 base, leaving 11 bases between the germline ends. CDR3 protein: CASSLRQGNTGELFF. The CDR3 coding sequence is TGCGCCAGCAGCCTCCGGCAGGGGAACACCGGGGAGCTGTTTTTT. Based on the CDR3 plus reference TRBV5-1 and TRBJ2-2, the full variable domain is KAGVTQTPRYLIKTRGQQVTLSCSPISGHRSVSWYQQTPGQGLQFLFEYFSETQRNKGNFPGRFSGRQFSNSRSEMNVSTLELGDSALYLCASSLRQGNTGELFFGEGSRLTVL.

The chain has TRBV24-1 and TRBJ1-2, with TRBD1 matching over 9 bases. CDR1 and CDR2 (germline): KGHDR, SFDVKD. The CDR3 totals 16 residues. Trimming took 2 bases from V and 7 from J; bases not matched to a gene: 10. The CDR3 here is CATSDSDRGEEAGYTF. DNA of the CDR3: TGTGCCACCAGTGATTCGGACAGGGGTGAAGAAGCTGGCTACACCTTC.

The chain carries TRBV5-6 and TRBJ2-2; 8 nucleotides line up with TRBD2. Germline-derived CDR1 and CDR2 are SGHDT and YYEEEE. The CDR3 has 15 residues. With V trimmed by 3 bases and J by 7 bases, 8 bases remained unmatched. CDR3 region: CASSYSGTNVGELFF. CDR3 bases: TGTGCCAGCAGCTATAGCGGGACAAATGTCGGGGAGCTGTTTTTT.

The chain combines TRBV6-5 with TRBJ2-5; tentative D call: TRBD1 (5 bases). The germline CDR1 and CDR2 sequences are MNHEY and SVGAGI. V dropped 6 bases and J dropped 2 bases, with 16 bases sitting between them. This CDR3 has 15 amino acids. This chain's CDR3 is CASRDIGASQETQYF. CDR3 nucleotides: TGTGCCAGCAGAGATATAGGGGCGAGTCAAGAGACCCAGTACTTC.

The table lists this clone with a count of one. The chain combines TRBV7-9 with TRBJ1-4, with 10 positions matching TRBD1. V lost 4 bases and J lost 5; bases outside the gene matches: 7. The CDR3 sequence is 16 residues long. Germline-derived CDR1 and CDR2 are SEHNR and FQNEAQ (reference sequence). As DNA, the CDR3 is TGTGCCAGCAGCTCTGACAGGGGGCGCGAGAATGAAAAACTGTTTTTT. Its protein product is CASSSDRGRENEKLFF.

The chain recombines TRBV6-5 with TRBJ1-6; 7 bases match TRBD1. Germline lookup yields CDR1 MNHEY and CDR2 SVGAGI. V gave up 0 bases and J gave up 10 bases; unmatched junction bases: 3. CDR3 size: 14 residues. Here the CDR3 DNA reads TGTGCCAGCAGTTACTCGACAGGGAACTCACCCCTCCACTTT. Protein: CASSYSTGNSPLHF.

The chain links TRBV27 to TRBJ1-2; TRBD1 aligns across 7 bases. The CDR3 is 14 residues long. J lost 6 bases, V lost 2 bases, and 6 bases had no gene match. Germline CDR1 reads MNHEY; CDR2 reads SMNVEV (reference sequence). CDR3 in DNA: TGTGCCAGCAGTTTAGGTTCAGGGGGTAATGGCTACACCTTC. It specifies CASSLGSGGNGYTF.

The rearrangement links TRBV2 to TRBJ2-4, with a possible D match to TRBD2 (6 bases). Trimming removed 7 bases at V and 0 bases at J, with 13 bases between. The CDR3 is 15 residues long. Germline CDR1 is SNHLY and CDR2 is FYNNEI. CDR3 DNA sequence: TGTGCCAGCACCCCGGGAGTGATAGCCAAAAACATTCAGTACTTC. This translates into CASTPGVIAKNIQYF. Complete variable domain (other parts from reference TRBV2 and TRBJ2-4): EPEVTQTPSHQVTQMGQEVILRCVPISNHLYFYWYRQILGQKVEFLVSFYNNEISEKSEIFDDQFSVERPDGSNFTLKIRSTKLEDSAMYFCASTPGVIAKNIQYFGAGTRLSVL.

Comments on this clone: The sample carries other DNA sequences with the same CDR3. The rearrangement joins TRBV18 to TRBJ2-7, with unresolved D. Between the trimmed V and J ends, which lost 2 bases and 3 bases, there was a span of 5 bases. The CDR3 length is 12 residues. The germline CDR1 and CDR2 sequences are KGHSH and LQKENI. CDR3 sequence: CASSPGGYEQYF. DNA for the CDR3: TGTGCCAGCTCACCAGGCGGCTACGAGCAGTACTTC.

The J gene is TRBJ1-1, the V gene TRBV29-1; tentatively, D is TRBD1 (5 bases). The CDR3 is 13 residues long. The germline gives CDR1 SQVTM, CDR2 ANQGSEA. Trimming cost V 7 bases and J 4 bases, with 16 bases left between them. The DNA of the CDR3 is TGCAGCGATACTCAGGGCTGGGGCACTGAAGCTTTCTTT. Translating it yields CSDTQGWGTEAFF.

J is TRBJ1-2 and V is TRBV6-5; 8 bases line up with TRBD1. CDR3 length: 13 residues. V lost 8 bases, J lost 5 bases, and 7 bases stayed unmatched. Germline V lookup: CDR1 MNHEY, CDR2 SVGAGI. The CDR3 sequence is CASGTGGVYGYTF. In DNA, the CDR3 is TGTGCCAGCGGCACAGGGGGGGTTTATGGCTACACCTTC.

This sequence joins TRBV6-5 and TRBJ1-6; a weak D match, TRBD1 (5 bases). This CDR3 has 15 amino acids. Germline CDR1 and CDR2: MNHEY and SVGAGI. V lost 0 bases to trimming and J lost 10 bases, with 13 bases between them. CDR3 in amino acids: CASSYSEGRRSPLHF. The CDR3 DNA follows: TGTGCCAGCAGTTACTCGGAGGGGAGGCGATCACCCCTCCACTTT.

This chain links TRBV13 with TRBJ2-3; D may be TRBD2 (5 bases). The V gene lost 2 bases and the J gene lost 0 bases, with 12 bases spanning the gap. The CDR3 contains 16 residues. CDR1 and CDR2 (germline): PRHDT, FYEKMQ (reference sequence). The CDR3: CASSLRGRTSTDTQYF. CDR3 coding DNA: TGTGCCAGCAGCTTACGCGGGCGAACTAGCACAGATACGCAGTATTTT.

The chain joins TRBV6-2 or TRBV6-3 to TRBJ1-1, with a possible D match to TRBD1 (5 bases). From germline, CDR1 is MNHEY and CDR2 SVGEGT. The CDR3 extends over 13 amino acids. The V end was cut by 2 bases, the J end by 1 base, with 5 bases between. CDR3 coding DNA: TGTGCCAGCAGTTACAGGGGGAACACTGAAGCTTTCTTT. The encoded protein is CASSYRGNTEAFF.

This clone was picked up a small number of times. In DNA, the CDR3 is TGTGCCAGCAGCTTGGAGCGCGGGGGGGCTGGGGCCAACGTCCTGACTTTC. Residues: CASSLERGGAGANVLTF. This chain links TRBV5-4 with TRBJ2-6; 9 bases match TRBD2. V trimming: 0 bases; J trimming: 2 bases; junction bases outside the gene matches: 3. The CDR3 is made up of 17 amino acids. The germline V gene encodes CDR1 SGHNT and CDR2 YYREEE (reference sequence). The full variable domain, with the rest looked up from reference TRBV5-4 and TRBJ2-6, is ETGVTQSPTHLIKTRGQQVTLRCSSQSGHNTVSWYQQALGQGPQFIFQYYREEENGRGNFPPRFSGLQFPNYSSELNVNALELDDSALYLCASSLERGGAGANVLTFGAGSRLTVL.